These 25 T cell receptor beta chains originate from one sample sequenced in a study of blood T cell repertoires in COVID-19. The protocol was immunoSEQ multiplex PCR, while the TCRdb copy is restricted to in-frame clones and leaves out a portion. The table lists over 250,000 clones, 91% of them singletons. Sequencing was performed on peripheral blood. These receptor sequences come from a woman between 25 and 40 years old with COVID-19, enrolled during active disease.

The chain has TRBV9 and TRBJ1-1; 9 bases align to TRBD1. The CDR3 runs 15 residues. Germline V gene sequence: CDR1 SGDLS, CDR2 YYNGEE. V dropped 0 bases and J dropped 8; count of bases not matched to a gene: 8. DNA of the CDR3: TGTGCCAGCAGCGTAGTAGGACAGGGGTATGGGGAAGCTTTCTTT. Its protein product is CASSVVGQGYGEAFF.

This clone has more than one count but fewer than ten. The CDR3, as DNA: TGTGCCAGCAGTTTGGACAGTCATTCACCCCTCCACTTT. This gives the protein CASSLDSHSPLHF. The gene calls are TRBV28 and TRBJ1-6, with TRBD1 as a possible D gene (6 bases). The V gene lost 3 bases and the J gene lost 8 bases, with 8 bases spanning the gap. The CDR3 totals 13 residues. Germline V lookup: CDR1 MDHEN, CDR2 SYDVKM.

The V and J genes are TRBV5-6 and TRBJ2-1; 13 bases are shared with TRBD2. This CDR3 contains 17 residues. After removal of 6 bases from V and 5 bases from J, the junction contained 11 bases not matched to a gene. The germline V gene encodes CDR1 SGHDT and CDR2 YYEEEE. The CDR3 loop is CASTILAGGPEHNEQFF. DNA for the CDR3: TGTGCCAGCACGATACTAGCGGGAGGGCCTGAGCACAATGAGCAGTTCTTC.

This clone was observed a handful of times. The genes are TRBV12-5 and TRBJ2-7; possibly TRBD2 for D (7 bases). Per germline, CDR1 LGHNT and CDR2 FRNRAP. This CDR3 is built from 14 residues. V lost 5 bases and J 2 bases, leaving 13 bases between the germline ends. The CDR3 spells CASGPRGGTYEQYF. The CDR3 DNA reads TGTGCTAGTGGTCCGAGGGGGGGGACCTACGAGCAGTACTTC.

CDR3 in amino acids: CASSLAYVSGPKPQYF. The DNA of the CDR3 is TGTGCCAGCAGCTTAGCCTATGTCAGCGGGCCCAAACCTCAGTATTTT. J is TRBJ2-3 and V is TRBV7-8; tentative D call: TRBD2 (6 bases). V shed 0 bases and J shed 12 bases, with 22 bases lying between them. CDR1 is SGHVS and CDR2 is FQNEAQ in the germline V gene. The CDR3 is made up of 16 amino acids.

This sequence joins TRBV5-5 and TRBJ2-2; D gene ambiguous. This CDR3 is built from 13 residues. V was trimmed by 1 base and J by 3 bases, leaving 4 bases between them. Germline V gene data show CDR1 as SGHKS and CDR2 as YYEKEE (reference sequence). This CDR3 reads CASSLTDTGELFF. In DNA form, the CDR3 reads TGTGCCAGCAGCTTGACAGACACCGGGGAGCTGTTTTTT.

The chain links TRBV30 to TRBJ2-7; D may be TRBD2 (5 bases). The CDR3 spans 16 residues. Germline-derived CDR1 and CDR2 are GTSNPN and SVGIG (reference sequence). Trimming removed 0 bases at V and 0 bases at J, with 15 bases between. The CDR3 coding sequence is TGTGCCTGGAGTGTACGACCGGTAGGGAGCTCCTACGAGCAGTACTTC. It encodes CAWSVRPVGSSYEQYF.

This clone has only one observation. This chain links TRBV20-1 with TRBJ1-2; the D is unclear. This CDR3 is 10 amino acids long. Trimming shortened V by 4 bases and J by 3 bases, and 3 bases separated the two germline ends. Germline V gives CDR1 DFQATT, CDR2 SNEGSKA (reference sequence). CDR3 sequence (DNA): TGCAGTGCTATCGACTATGGCTACACCTTC. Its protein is CSAIDYGYTF.

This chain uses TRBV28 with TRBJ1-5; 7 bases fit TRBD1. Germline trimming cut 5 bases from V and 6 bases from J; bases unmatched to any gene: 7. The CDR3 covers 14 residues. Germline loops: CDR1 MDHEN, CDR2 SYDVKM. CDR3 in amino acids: CASSPRQGVQPQHF. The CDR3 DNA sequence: TGTGCCAGCAGTCCCCGACAGGGCGTTCAGCCCCAGCATTTT.

The DNA of the CDR3 is TGTGCCTGGACCAAAGGGGGGGCGCCATGGAATTCACCCCTCCACTTT. It translates to CAWTKGGAPWNSPLHF. The chain carries TRBV30 and TRBJ1-6; possibly TRBD1 for D (6 bases). Germline V CDR1 and CDR2: GTSNPN, SVGIG (reference sequence). The CDR3 runs 16 residues. V was trimmed by 4 bases and J by 7 bases, leaving 20 bases between them. Full variable domain (remainder filled in from reference TRBV30 and TRBJ1-6): SQTIHQWPATLVQPVGSPLSLECTVEGTSNPNLYWYRQAAGRGLQLLFYSVGIGQISSEVPQNLSASRPQDRQFILSSKKLLLSDSGFYLCAWTKGGAPWNSPLHFGNGTRLTVT.

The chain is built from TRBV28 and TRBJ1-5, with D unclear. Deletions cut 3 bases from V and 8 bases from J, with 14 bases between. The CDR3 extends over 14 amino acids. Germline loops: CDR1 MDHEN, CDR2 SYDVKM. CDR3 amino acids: CASSFHSEIKPQHF. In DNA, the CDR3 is TGTGCCAGCAGTTTCCACAGTGAAATCAAGCCCCAGCATTTT.

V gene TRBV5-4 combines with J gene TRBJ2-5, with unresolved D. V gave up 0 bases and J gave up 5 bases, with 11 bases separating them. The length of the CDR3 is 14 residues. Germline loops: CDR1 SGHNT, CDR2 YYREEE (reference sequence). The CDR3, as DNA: TGTGCCAGCAGCTTGGCCGGAGTAACGGAGACCCAGTACTTC. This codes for CASSLAGVTETQYF.

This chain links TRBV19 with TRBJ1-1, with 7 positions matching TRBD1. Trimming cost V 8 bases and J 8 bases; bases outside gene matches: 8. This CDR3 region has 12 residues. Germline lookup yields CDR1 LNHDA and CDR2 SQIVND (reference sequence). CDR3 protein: CASFDTGAEAFF. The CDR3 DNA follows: TGTGCCAGTTTTGATACAGGGGCAGAAGCTTTCTTT. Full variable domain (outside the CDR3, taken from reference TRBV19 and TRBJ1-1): DGGITQSPKYLFRKEGQNVTLSCEQNLNHDAMYWYRQDPGQGLRLIYYSQIVNDFQKGDIAEGYSVSREKKESFPLTVTSAQKNPTAFYLCASFDTGAEAFFGQGTRLTVV.

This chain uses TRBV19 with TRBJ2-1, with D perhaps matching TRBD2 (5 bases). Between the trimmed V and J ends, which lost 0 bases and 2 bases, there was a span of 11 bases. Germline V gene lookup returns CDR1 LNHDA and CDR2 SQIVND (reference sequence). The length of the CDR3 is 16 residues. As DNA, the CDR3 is TGTGCCAGTAGTATAGATGAGGACTTAGCCTACAATGAGCAGTTCTTC. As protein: CASSIDEDLAYNEQFF.

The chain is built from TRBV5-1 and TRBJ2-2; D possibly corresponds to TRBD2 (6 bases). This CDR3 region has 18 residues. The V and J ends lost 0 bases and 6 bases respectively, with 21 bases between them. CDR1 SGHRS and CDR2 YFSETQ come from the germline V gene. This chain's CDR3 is CASSLAGAGRPFAGELFF. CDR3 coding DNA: TGCGCCAGCAGCTTGGCCGGTGCGGGAAGGCCTTTTGCCGGGGAGCTGTTTTTT.

The CDR3 sequence is CASSQATGAEDTQYF. DNA of the CDR3: TGTGCCAGCTCACAAGCTACAGGGGCAGAAGATACGCAGTATTTT. The chain combines TRBV18 with TRBJ2-3; 7 bases align to TRBD1. This CDR3 region has 15 residues. Germline V gene data show CDR1 as KGHSH and CDR2 as LQKENI. The V segment lost 4 bases and the J segment 5 bases; nucleotides outside the gene matches: 9.

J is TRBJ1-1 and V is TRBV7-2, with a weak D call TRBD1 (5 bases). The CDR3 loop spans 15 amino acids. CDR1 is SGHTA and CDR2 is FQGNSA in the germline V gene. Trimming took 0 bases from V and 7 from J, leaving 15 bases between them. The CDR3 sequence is CASSLASAGDSEAFF. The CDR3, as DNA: TGTGCCAGCAGCTTAGCGAGTGCGGGGGATAGTGAAGCTTTCTTT.

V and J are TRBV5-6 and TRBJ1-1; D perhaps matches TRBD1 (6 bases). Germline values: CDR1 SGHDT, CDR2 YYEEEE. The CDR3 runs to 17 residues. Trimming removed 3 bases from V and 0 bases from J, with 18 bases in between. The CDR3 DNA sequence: TGTGCCAGCAGCTCGCCCGAGACGGGACATTTGAACACTGAAGCTTTCTTT. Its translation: CASSSPETGHLNTEAFF.

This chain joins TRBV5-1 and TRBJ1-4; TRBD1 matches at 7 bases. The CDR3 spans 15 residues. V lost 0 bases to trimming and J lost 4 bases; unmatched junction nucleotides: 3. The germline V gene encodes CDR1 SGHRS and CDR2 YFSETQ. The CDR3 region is CASSLGDRDNEKLFF. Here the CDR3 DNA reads TGCGCCAGCAGCTTGGGGGACAGAGATAATGAAAAACTGTTTTTT.

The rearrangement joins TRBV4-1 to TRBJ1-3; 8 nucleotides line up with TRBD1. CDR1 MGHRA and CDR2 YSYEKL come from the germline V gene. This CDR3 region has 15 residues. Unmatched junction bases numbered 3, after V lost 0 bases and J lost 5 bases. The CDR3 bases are TGCGCCAGCAGCCAAGAGACAGGGGCAAGAAACACCATATATTTT. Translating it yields CASSQETGARNTIYF.

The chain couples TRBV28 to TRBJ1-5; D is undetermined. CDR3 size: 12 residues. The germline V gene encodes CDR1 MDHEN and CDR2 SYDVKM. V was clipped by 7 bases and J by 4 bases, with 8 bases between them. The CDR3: CASMAGNQPQHF. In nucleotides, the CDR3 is TGTGCCAGCATGGCCGGGAATCAGCCCCAGCATTTT.

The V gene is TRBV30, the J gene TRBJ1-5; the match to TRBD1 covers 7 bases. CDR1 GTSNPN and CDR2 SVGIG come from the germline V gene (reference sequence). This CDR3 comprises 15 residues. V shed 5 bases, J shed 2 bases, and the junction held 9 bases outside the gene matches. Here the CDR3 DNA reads TGTGCCTGGGCACCCCCGGGACAGCGCAATCAGCCCCAGCATTTT. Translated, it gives CAWAPPGQRNQPQHF.

The CDR3 loop is CASRVGEDRLTGELFF. The CDR3 bases are TGTGCCAGCAGGGTAGGGGAAGACAGACTCACCGGGGAGCTGTTTTTT. The V call is TRBV28, the J call TRBJ2-2, with TRBD1 as a possible D gene (5 bases). Per germline, CDR1 MDHEN and CDR2 SYDVKM. Trimming pared 6 bases from V and 4 bases from J, leaving 18 bases between. The CDR3 contains 16 residues.

For the CDR3, the DNA is TGTGCCAGCAGCTTAGTAGGGGTGGTCACAGATACGCAGTATTTT. Translation: CASSLVGVVTDTQYF. This chain connects TRBV11-2 to TRBJ2-3; maybe TRBD1 (5 bases). Trimming removed 1 base from V and 2 bases from J, with 10 bases in between. The germline V gene has CDR1 SGHAT and CDR2 FQNNGV. The CDR3 is 15 residues long.

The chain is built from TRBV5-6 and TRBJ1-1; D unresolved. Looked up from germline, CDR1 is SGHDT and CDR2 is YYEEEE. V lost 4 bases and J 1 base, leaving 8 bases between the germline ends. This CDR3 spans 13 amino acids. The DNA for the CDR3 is TGTGCCAGCAGCCGCGGATGGAACACTGAAGCTTTCTTT. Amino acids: CASSRGWNTEAFF.